A selection of T cell receptor beta chains follows, all from one sample in a study of T cell changes during pregnancy in multiple sclerosis. Clones were sequenced by immunoSEQ multiplex PCR, and TCRdb holds only the in-frame ones, with some missing. The profile shows about 74,000 clones, roughly nine tenths of them singletons. The starting material was peripheral blood, obtained before pregnancy. The receptor set was obtained from a female donor with multiple sclerosis, enrolled in a pregnancy study. The CDR3 runs from the conserved cysteine through the conserved F or W. D genes are given only for firm matches. Not all rows give a size; the values are once, few, many and, for expanded clones, a class.

j_gene | d_gene | len | v_gene | abundance | CDR3aa | CDR3nt
TRBJ1-4 | NA | 15 | TRBV7-2 | once | CASSPAGGAIEKLFF | TGTGCCAGCAGTCCAGCGGGGGGGGCAATAGAAAAACTGTTTTTT
TRBJ2-7 | NA | 13 | TRBV6-5 | NA | CASSYAGQAEQYF | TGTGCCAGCAGTTACGCCGGACAAGCCGAGCAGTACTTC
TRBJ1-1 | TRBD1 | 14 | TRBV2 | NA | CASRVDRGFSEAFF | TGTGCCAGCAGAGTCGACAGGGGATTCTCTGAAGCTTTCTTT
TRBJ2-2 | NA | 15 | TRBV4-2 | NA | CASSLELAEAGELFF | TGTGCCAGCAGCCTCGAGCTGGCGGAGGCCGGGGAGCTGTTTTTT
TRBJ2-7 | NA | 14 | TRBV6-6 | few | CASSSDWSSYEQYF | TGTGCCAGCAGTTCCGACTGGAGCTCCTACGAGCAGTACTTC
TRBJ2-7 | TRBD1 | 14 | TRBV7-9 | NA | CASSSAQGNYEQYF | TGTGCCAGCAGCAGCGCACAGGGGAACTACGAGCAGTACTTC
TRBJ2-7 | TRBD2 | 15 | TRBV4-2 | NA | CASSRELAGEYEQYF | TGTGCCAGCAGCCGCGAACTAGCGGGAGAGTACGAGCAGTACTTC
TRBJ2-1 | NA | 15 | TRBV19 | once | CASSSGLLAYNEQFF | TGTGCCAGTAGCTCAGGACTTCTTGCCTACAATGAGCAGTTCTTC
TRBJ2-7 | NA | 12 | TRBV30 | NA | CAWSVSGVEQYF | TGTGCCTGGAGTGTATCGGGGGTCGAGCAGTACTTC
TRBJ1-5 | TRBD1 | 14 | TRBV7-2 | NA | CASSLGDSYQPQHF | TGTGCCAGCAGCTTAGGGGACAGCTATCAGCCCCAGCATTTT
TRBJ2-1 | NA | 14 | TRBV2 | NA | CASSDPGTYNEQFF | TGTGCCAGCAGTGATCCGGGTACCTACAATGAGCAGTTCTTC
TRBJ1-2 | NA | 14 | TRBV10-3 | NA | CAISEETGSYGYTF | TGTGCCATCAGTGAAGAGACAGGCAGCTATGGCTACACCTTC
TRBJ2-7 | NA | 12 | TRBV6-5 | NA | CASRGHRYEQYF | TGTGCCAGCAGGGGACATCGCTACGAGCAGTACTTC
TRBJ2-7 | TRBD2 | 17 | TRBV5-4 | NA | CASSLRGTSGSSYEQYF | TGTGCCAGCAGCCTGCGAGGGACTAGCGGGTCCTCCTACGAGCAGTACTTC
TRBJ1-1 | NA | 12 | TRBV29-1 | NA | CSVLTMNTEAFF | TGCAGCGTCCTAACCATGAACACTGAAGCTTTCTTT
TRBJ2-2 | TRBD2 | 19 | TRBV13 | NA | CASSLESGLAGESTGELFF | TGTGCCAGCAGCTTAGAATCGGGACTAGCGGGAGAGAGCACCGGGGAGCTGTTTTTT
TRBJ1-5 | TRBD1 | 16 | TRBV2 | NA | CASSGTGATSNQPQHF | TGTGCCAGCAGTGGGACAGGAGCTACTAGCAATCAGCCCCAGCATTTT
TRBJ1-1 | NA | 17 | TRBV5-4 | NA | CASSLGGGAGANTEAFF | TGTGCCAGCAGCTTGGGAGGGGGTGCGGGGGCGAACACTGAAGCTTTCTTT
TRBJ1-2 | NA | 14 | TRBV4-3 | NA | CASSQVGAIYGYTF | TGCGCCAGCAGCCAAGTTGGAGCTATTTATGGCTACACCTTC
TRBJ1-2 | NA | 14 | TRBV5-4 | NA | CASSLGEGDYGYTF | TGTGCCAGCAGCTTGGGCGAGGGGGACTATGGCTACACCTTC
TRBJ2-2 | NA | 15 | TRBV19 | few | CASGSIEGDTGELFF | TGTGCCAGCGGCTCAATCGAGGGGGACACCGGGGAGCTGTTTTTT
TRBJ2-3 | TRBD2 | 13 | TRBV30 | NA | CAWTGGGPDTQYF | TGTGCCTGGACCGGGGGGGGCCCAGATACGCAGTATTTT
TRBJ2-7 | NA | 15 | TRBV2 | NA | CASSDIQVSPGEQYF | TGTGCCAGCAGTGACATACAGGTTTCGCCAGGCGAGCAGTACTTC
TRBJ1-2 | NA | 13 | TRBV27 | NA | CASSNAGFHTYTF | TGTGCCAGCAGCAACGCAGGGTTCCACACCTACACCTTC
TRBJ2-5 | NA | 13 | TRBV2 | NA | CASSKGHRETQYF | TGTGCCAGCAGCAAGGGACATAGGGAGACCCAGTACTTC
TRBJ2-3 | NA | 13 | TRBV15 | NA | CATSRGTTDTQYF | TGTGCCACCAGCAGAGGGACTACAGATACGCAGTATTTT
TRBJ1-1 | NA | 13 | TRBV30 | NA | CAWSLLGNTEAFF | TGTGCCTGGAGCTTACTCGGGAACACTGAGGCTTTCTTT
TRBJ2-7 | NA | 12 | TRBV7-9 | few | CASSLQGYEQYF | TGTGCCAGCAGCTTACAGGGCTACGAGCAGTACTTC